This T cell receptor beta chain was identified during a study of tumor-infiltrating lymphocytes in primary liver carcinoma. Study overall: The study reported T1-T3 N0M0 tumors spanning 4.2 to 10 cm. Findings of the study overall: Significantly greater top-250-clone fractions characterized tumors relative to blood (p = 0.039).

Regarding this clonotype: Its cognate antigen is unknown.

Starting material for RNA and DNA co-extraction consisted of 20-30 mg of unsorted bulk tissue. Germline V lookup: CDR1 MNHEY, CDR2 SVGAGI. The CDR3 is 16 amino acids. V lost 4 bases to trimming and J lost 4 bases; unmatched junction nucleotides: 10. The researchers produced TCR beta cDNA from around 0.5 ug total RNA with a constant-region primer. ARM-PCR, slightly modified, supplied the TCR beta libraries through three nested multiplex PCR rounds. Each of the first two PCR rounds ran about 9 cycles with TRBV1-TRBV30 forward and C-beta reverse primers. TCRdb reprocessed the multiplex PCR reads with MiXCR, giving one entry per CDR3 protein. The data hold more than 70,000 distinct CDR3 sequences, with 65% to 75% observed a single time.

Source material: tumor-adjacent normal liver tissue. This receptor was identified in a man aged 40-49 years with primary liver carcinoma and hepatitis B virus infection. This chain uses TRBV6-5 with TRBJ2-7; 10 nucleotides agree with TRBD1. In DNA, the CDR3 is TGTGCCAGCAGTTCCCCACCGGGACAGGGGTCTTACGAGCAGTACTTC. Residues: CASSSPPGQGSYEQYF.